Presented here are 2 T cell receptor beta chains from one specimen sequenced in a study of CD8 T cells in Susac syndrome. Random hexamers served to reverse transcribe roughly 0.45 to 1 ug RNA. TCRdb itself ran the immunoSEQ multiplex PCR reads through MiXCR, one entry per CDR3 protein. The data show some 150,000 distinct CDR3 sequences, 94% seen once. Sequences were obtained from CD8+ T cells from PBMCs. Source of these receptors: a human donor with multiple sclerosis.

The gene calls are TRBV5-1 and TRBJ2-7; possible D gene TRBD2, 5 bases. Germline lookup yields CDR1 SGHRS and CDR2 YFSETQ. This CDR3 has 14 residues. Trimming shortened V by 2 bases and J by 3 bases, and 12 bases separated the two germline ends. The CDR3: CASSFEREVYEQYF. For the CDR3, the DNA is TGCGCCAGCAGCTTCGAGAGGGAAGTCTACGAGCAGTACTTC.

V gene TRBV5-6 combines with J gene TRBJ2-7, with a weak D call TRBD1 (6 bases). The germline gives CDR1 SGHDT, CDR2 YYEEEE. This CDR3 region has 16 residues. Trimming took off 4 bases at V and 0 bases at J, with 17 bases between the two ends. The CDR3 DNA reads as TGTGCCAGCAGCACAAAAACAGGGTTGAGCTCCTACGAGCAGTACTTC. Protein product: CASSTKTGLSSYEQYF.